The present TCR beta chain was sequenced within a study of blood T cell repertoires in COVID-19. Study in general: The United States, Italy and Spain were the sources of the acute and convalescent COVID-19 samples. PBMCs, B-cell-depleted T cells, or T cells provided the cDNA or gDNA that made up the material.

Germline assignment: CDR1 KGHSH and CDR2 LQKENI. This CDR3 region has 15 residues. With V trimmed by 2 bases and J by 5 bases, 9 bases remained unmatched. This clone was counted between two and nine times. In the study's own analysis: Amplification of reference gene primers was used by the study to estimate nucleated cell counts. This table comes from immunoSEQ multiplex PCR, and its TCRdb copy is limited to in-frame clones, with some not included. V and J calls and clone size are as listed in that table; D and trimming were resolved from the DNA. The table has around 300,000 clones, 85% seen once. This receptor was obtained from a human donor in a cohort sampled during active COVID-19. The chain uses TRBV18 and TRBJ2-7; 7 bases line up with TRBD1. The specimen was peripheral blood. For the CDR3, the DNA is TGTGCCAGCTCACCAATGGGCAAAGGGGGCAACGAGCAGTACTTC. Amino acid sequence: CASSPMGKGGNEQYF.